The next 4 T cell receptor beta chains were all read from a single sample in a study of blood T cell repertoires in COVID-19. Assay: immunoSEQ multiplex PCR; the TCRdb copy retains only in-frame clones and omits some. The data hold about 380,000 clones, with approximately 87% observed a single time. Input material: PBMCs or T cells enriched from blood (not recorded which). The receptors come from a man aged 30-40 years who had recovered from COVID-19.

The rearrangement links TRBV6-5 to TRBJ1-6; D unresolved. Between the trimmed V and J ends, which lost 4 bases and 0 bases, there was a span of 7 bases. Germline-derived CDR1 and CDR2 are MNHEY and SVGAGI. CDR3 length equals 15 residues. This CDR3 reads CASSLSFSYNSPLHF. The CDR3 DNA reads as TGTGCCAGCAGTTTGTCTTTCTCCTATAATTCACCCCTCCACTTT.

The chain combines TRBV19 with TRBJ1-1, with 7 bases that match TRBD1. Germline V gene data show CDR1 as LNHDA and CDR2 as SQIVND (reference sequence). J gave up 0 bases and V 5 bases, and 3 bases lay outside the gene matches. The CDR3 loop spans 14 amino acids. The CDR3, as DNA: TGTGCCAGTAGTGGCGACAGGGTGAACACTGAAGCTTTCTTT. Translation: CASSGDRVNTEAFF.

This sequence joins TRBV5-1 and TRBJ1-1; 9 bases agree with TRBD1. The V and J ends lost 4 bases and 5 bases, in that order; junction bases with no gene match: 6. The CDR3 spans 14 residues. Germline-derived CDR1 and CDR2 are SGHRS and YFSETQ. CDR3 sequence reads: CASSRDRGSTEAFF. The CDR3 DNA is TGCGCCAGCAGCCGTGACAGGGGGTCGACTGAAGCTTTCTTT.

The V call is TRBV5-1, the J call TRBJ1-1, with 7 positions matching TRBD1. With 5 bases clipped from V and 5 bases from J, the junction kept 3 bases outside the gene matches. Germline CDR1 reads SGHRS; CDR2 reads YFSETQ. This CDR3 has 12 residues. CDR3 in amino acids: CASRMTGTEAFF. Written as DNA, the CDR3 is TGCGCCAGCAGGATGACAGGGACTGAAGCTTTCTTT.